Below, 29 T cell receptor beta chains from the same sample are listed, as sequenced in a study of shared clonotypes between healthy human individuals. Assay: immunoSEQ multiplex PCR; the TCRdb copy retains only in-frame clones and omits some. The table includes roughly 720,000 clones, about nine tenths detected once. The sequencing input was memory CD8+ T cells from PBMCs. Stated subset: CD45RO+ cells pooled with CCR7-negative TemRA cells. Source of these receptors: a man aged 18 to 29 in good health. Some clones in this sample may be carry-over from other donors' samples.

The rearrangement links TRBV28 to TRBJ1-5; D gene uncertain. The CDR3 has 14 residues. Trimming removed 2 bases from V and 1 base from J, with 6 bases in between. The germline gives CDR1 MDHEN, CDR2 SYDVKM. CDR3 in amino acids: CASSLILSNQPQHF. CDR3 nucleotides: TGTGCCAGCAGTTTAATACTAAGCAATCAGCCCCAGCATTTT.

The rearrangement links TRBV6-6 to TRBJ2-3; weak D call: TRBD1 (6 bases). This CDR3 is 14 amino acids long. Deletions cut 1 base from V and 4 bases from J, with 9 bases between. Germline lookup yields CDR1 MNHNY and CDR2 SVGAGI (reference sequence). The CDR3 here is CASSYYRDPDTQYF. The CDR3 coding sequence is TGTGCCAGCAGTTACTACAGGGACCCAGATACGCAGTATTTT.

CDR3 residues: CATSMGGEDTEAFF. In DNA, the CDR3 is TGTGCCACCAGCATGGGGGGAGAGGACACTGAAGCTTTCTTT. The chain has TRBV15 and TRBJ1-1; the D gene is possibly TRBD1 (5 bases). The CDR3 totals 14 residues. V lost 4 bases and J 3 bases, leaving 12 bases between the germline ends. Germline V gene lookup returns CDR1 LNHNV and CDR2 YYDKDF (reference sequence).

The rearrangement uses TRBV5-6 and TRBJ2-2; D may correspond to TRBD1 or TRBD2 (5 bases each). V was trimmed by 10 bases and J by 6 bases, leaving 19 bases between them. The CDR3 length is 14 residues. The germline V gene has CDR1 SGHDT and CDR2 YYEEEE. This CDR3 reads CASCLGGYAGELFF. The CDR3 DNA reads as TGTGCCTCCTGCCTTGGGGGATACGCCGGGGAGCTGTTTTTT. Supplemented by reference TRBV5-6 and TRBJ2-2, the full variable domain reads DAGVTQSPTHLIKTRGQQVTLRCSPKSGHDTVSWYQQALGQGPQFIFQYYEEEERQRGNFPDRFSGHQFPNYSSELNVNALLLGDSALYLCASCLGGYAGELFFGEGSRLTVL.

The chain employs TRBV29-1 and TRBJ2-7; D unresolved. The germline CDR1 and CDR2 sequences are SQVTM and ANQGSEA. The V and J ends lost 4 bases and 7 bases respectively, with 17 bases between them. This CDR3 region has 13 residues. The chain's CDR3 is CSVVSEGRLEQYF. CDR3 DNA sequence: TGCAGCGTTGTGTCCGAAGGGCGTTTGGAGCAGTACTTC.

The rearrangement links TRBV27 to TRBJ1-1; 10 nucleotides agree with TRBD1. Germline CDR1 MNHEY, CDR2 SMNVEV (reference sequence). CDR3 length: 14 amino acids. With 10 bases clipped from V and 5 bases from J, the junction kept 10 bases outside the gene matches. CDR3 sequence (DNA): TGTGCCACCAGGGACAGGGGACGAGCAACTGAAGCTTTCTTT. This encodes CATRDRGRATEAFF.

The V and J genes are TRBV7-9 and TRBJ2-1; D remains unclear. This CDR3 is built from 15 residues. The ends were cut back, 7 bases at V and 7 bases at J, with 20 bases in the middle. CDR1 is SEHNR, CDR2 FQNEAQ, per germline (reference sequence). The DNA for the CDR3 is TGTGCCAGCACCCCTATTAATTGGATGGGAAATGAGCAGTTCTTC. Translating it yields CASTPINWMGNEQFF. The full variable domain, rest sourced from reference TRBV7-9 and TRBJ2-1, is DTGVSQNPRHKITKRGQNVTFRCDPISEHNRLYWYRQTLGQGPEFLTYFQNEAQLEKSRLLSDRFSAERPKGSFSTLEIQRTEQGDSAMYLCASTPINWMGNEQFFGPGTRLTVL.

The V gene is TRBV25-1, the J gene TRBJ2-2; TRBD1 might be the D (6 bases). The germline V gene has CDR1 MGHDK and CDR2 SYGVNS. The CDR3 contains 15 residues. V dropped 6 bases and J dropped 0 bases, with 11 bases sitting between them. CDR3: CASREAGANTGELFF. CDR3 bases: TGTGCCAGCAGGGAGGCAGGGGCGAACACCGGGGAGCTGTTTTTT.

The chain uses TRBV4-1 and TRBJ2-2; no definite D call. Trimming cost V 1 base and J 5 bases, with 2 bases left between them. The V gene's germline CDR1 is MGHRA and CDR2 YSYEKL. The CDR3 runs to 12 residues. The CDR3 DNA follows: TGCGCCAGCAGCCAAGGGACCGGGGAGCTGTTTTTT. This encodes CASSQGTGELFF.

The rearrangement joins TRBV7-9 to TRBJ2-6, with TRBD1 matching 7 bases. This CDR3 is 15 amino acids long. Trimming removed 5 bases from V and 8 bases from J; junction bases left unmatched: 9. CDR1 and CDR2 from the germline V gene are SEHNR and FQNEAQ (reference sequence). CDR3 in DNA: TGTGCCAGCAGCCCCTTAGACAGGGCCCCCAACGTCCTGACTTTC. It yields the protein CASSPLDRAPNVLTF.

This clone was counted at least ten times. The chain couples TRBV28 to TRBJ2-6, with 8 bases fitting TRBD1. With 3 bases clipped from V and 1 base from J, the junction kept 11 bases outside the gene matches. This CDR3 is built from 19 residues. The V gene's germline CDR1 is MDHEN and CDR2 SYDVKM. CDR3 sequence reads: CASSLHRGFSSSGANVLTF. CDR3 sequence (DNA): TGTGCCAGCAGTTTGCACAGGGGGTTTTCTTCTTCTGGGGCCAACGTCCTGACTTTC.

This chain links TRBV11-2 with TRBJ2-3; possible D gene TRBD2, 6 bases. CDR1 and CDR2 from the germline V gene are SGHAT and FQNNGV. V was shortened by 1 base and J by 2 bases, with 10 bases between the two germline ends. This CDR3 comprises 15 residues. CDR3 coding DNA: TGTGCCAGCAGCTTAGCGGGAGCGTACACAGATACGCAGTATTTT. Its protein product is CASSLAGAYTDTQYF.

The rearrangement joins TRBV11-2 to TRBJ2-5; 11 bases fit TRBD2. V lost 6 bases, J lost 5 bases, and 8 bases stayed unmatched. CDR3 length equals 15 residues. Germline V gene sequence: CDR1 SGHAT, CDR2 FQNNGV. CDR3 DNA sequence: TGTGCCAGCAGACTAGCGGGAGAGTTTCGTGAGACCCAGTACTTC. This gives the protein CASRLAGEFRETQYF.

The CDR3: CASSQARTSGGYEQYF. The CDR3 nucleotides are TGCGCCAGCAGCCAAGCGAGGACTAGCGGAGGGTACGAGCAGTACTTC. The chain employs TRBV4-3 and TRBJ2-7, with 10 bases fitting TRBD2. The length of the CDR3 is 16 residues. Germline lookup yields CDR1 LGHNA and CDR2 YSLEER. The V gene end was trimmed by 1 base and the J gene end by 4 bases; junction bases not matched to a gene: 7.

The chain joins TRBV27 to TRBJ1-5; D not certain. Germline assignment: CDR1 MNHEY and CDR2 SMNVEV (reference sequence). The CDR3 extends over 15 amino acids. Trimming shortened V by 8 bases and J by 3 bases, and 17 bases separated the two germline ends. The CDR3 is CASAEIRVPNQPQHF. In DNA form, the CDR3 reads TGTGCCAGCGCAGAGATCCGGGTCCCCAATCAGCCCCAGCATTTT.

This clone was detected only once. The chain recombines TRBV29-1 with TRBJ2-4, with a possible D match to TRBD1 (5 bases). CDR1 is SQVTM and CDR2 is ANQGSEA in the germline V gene. This CDR3 region has 11 residues. Trimming left V 1 base short and J 12 bases short, with 10 bases between. The DNA for the CDR3 is TGCAGCGTTGAAGCGGACAACCGTCAGTACTTC. Translation gives CSVEADNRQYF.

This clone was observed a single time. CDR3 region: CASSSTAGWSTDTQYF. CDR3 bases: TGTGCCAGCAGCTCCACGGCGGGATGGAGCACAGATACGCAGTATTTT. The rearrangement joins TRBV7-2 to TRBJ2-3; maybe TRBD2 (6 bases). Germline values: CDR1 SGHTA, CDR2 FQGNSA. The CDR3 totals 16 residues. The V end lost 4 bases, the J end lost 0 bases, and 14 bases lay between the germline ends.

V usage is TRBV4-1 and J usage is TRBJ2-3; TRBD2 matches 8 bases. This CDR3 has 17 residues. Germline loops: CDR1 MGHRA, CDR2 YSYEKL. Losses at the gene ends were 0 bases for V and 4 bases for J; bases not matched to a gene: 9. DNA of the CDR3: TGCGCCAGCAGCCAAGATGGGTTAGCGGGACTTCCAGATACGCAGTATTTT. It codes for CASSQDGLAGLPDTQYF.

The V and J genes are TRBV6-6 and TRBJ1-2; the match to TRBD1 covers 7 bases. Germline V gene sequence: CDR1 MNHNY, CDR2 SVGAGI (reference sequence). The CDR3 extends over 13 amino acids. The junction had 4 bases not matched to a gene; V was cut back by 2 bases and J by 7 bases. Here the CDR3 reads CASSYTAGGGYTF. For the CDR3, the DNA is TGTGCCAGCAGTTACACCGCAGGGGGTGGCTACACCTTC.

Concerning this clone itself: In the same sample, other DNA sequences code for this CDR3. The rearrangement uses TRBV9 and TRBJ2-7; D is perhaps TRBD1 or TRBD2 (5 bases each). In germline, CDR1 is SGDLS, CDR2 YYNGEE. The CDR3 length is 15 residues. Trimming cost V 0 bases and J 4 bases, with 14 bases left between them. The CDR3 reads CASSVGGASSYEQYF. The CDR3 region has the DNA TGTGCCAGCAGCGTAGGAGGGGCTAGCAGTTACGAGCAGTACTTC.

The rearrangement joins TRBV21-1 to TRBJ2-7; the table's D call of TRBD2 was not tested on the DNA. TRBV21-1 counts as a pseudogene. The CDR3 contains 18 residues. This CDR3 reads CASRRPGLAGGPAYEQYF. The DNA for the CDR3 is TGTGCCAGCAGACGCCCGGGACTAGCGGGAGGGCCTGCCTACGAGCAGTACTTC.

This chain connects TRBV4-1 to TRBJ2-1; 13 nucleotides match TRBD2. Trimming cost V 5 bases and J 12 bases; bases outside gene matches: 10. There are 15 residues in the CDR3. Germline CDR1 and CDR2: MGHRA and YSYEKL. The CDR3 loop reads CASSTRTSGSDRQFF. Here the CDR3 DNA reads TGCGCCAGCAGCACCCGGACTAGCGGGAGCGACAGGCAGTTCTTC.

The chain has TRBV9 and TRBJ2-1, with 10 nucleotides matching TRBD2. Per the germline V gene, CDR1 is SGDLS and CDR2 is YYNGEE. V shed 0 bases and J 9 bases; nucleotides not matched to a gene: 15. The CDR3 covers 18 residues. DNA for the CDR3: TGTGCCAGCAGCGTAGAGGGGAGAGCTAGCGGGAGTTACGGTGAGCAGTTCTTC. Residues: CASSVEGRASGSYGEQFF.

The chain recombines TRBV7-9 with TRBJ2-3; possibly TRBD2 for D (5 bases). Per germline, CDR1 SEHNR and CDR2 FQNEAQ (reference sequence). Trimming removed 3 bases at V and 5 bases at J, with 6 bases between. The CDR3 totals 12 residues. The CDR3 sequence: CASSLSGDTQYF. CDR3 DNA: TGTGCCAGCAGCTTGAGCGGAGATACGCAGTATTTT.

As to this clone: The sample has other DNA sequences that encode this CDR3 too. The V and J genes are TRBV30 and TRBJ1-1; D is unresolved. Germline loops: CDR1 GTSNPN, CDR2 SVGIG (reference sequence). There are 11 residues in the CDR3. V dropped 3 bases and J dropped 6 bases, with 8 bases sitting between them. The CDR3 protein is CAWSVKPEAFF. The DNA of the CDR3 is TGTGCCTGGAGCGTAAAGCCTGAAGCTTTCTTT.

The chain couples TRBV27 to TRBJ2-5; perhaps TRBD1 as D (8 bases). Germline V gene sequence: CDR1 MNHEY, CDR2 SMNVEV (reference sequence). Trimming took off 4 bases at V and 11 bases at J, with 23 bases between the two ends. The CDR3 is made up of 15 amino acids. The CDR3 protein is CASSSGQAYRGEQYF. For the CDR3, the DNA is TGTGCCAGCAGTTCGGGACAGGCCTACCGGGGGGAGCAGTACTTC.

The CDR3 protein is CASSLTSRTGYEQYF. In DNA form, the CDR3 reads TGTGCCAGCAGTTTAACCAGCCGGACGGGGTACGAGCAGTACTTC. This sequence joins TRBV27 and TRBJ2-7; possibly TRBD2 for D (5 bases). The CDR3 length is 15 residues. Per germline, CDR1 MNHEY and CDR2 SMNVEV (reference sequence). V shed 2 bases and J shed 4 bases, with 15 bases lying between them.

This clone was picked up many times. This specimen includes other DNA sequences encoding the same CDR3. The gene calls are TRBV9 and TRBJ2-3, with D hard to call. This CDR3 contains 13 residues. The V end lost 0 bases, the J end lost 4 bases, and 6 bases lay between the germline ends. Per the germline V gene, CDR1 is SGDLS and CDR2 is YYNGEE. The CDR3 DNA sequence: TGTGCCAGCAGCGTAGGCTCTCCAGATACGCAGTATTTT. It is translated as CASSVGSPDTQYF.

The chain recombines TRBV3-1 (or the pseudogene TRBV3-2) with TRBJ2-5; D uncertain. Germline loops: CDR1 LGHDT, CDR2 YNNKEL (reference sequence). The CDR3 covers 9 residues. Trimming pared 11 bases from V and 5 bases from J, leaving 6 bases between. The chain's CDR3 is CASGETQYF. DNA of the CDR3: TGTGCCTCCGGGGAGACCCAGTACTTC.